This passage covers 32 T cell receptor beta chains from one sample sequenced in a study of technical replicates of blood from a handful of donors. Data came from immunoSEQ multiplex PCR; TCRdb stores just in-frame clones and leaves some out. The data hold fewer than 100,000 clones, with under 97% observed a single time. The sequencing input was T cells isolated from PBMCs. These receptors all come from a human donor in good health.

Of note for this clone: An end of the junction does not agree with germline; a read error may underlie this. The chain employs TRBV5-1 and TRBJ2-5, with 10 positions matching TRBD1. Germline assignment: CDR1 SGHRS and CDR2 YFSETQ. This CDR3 is built from 12 residues. The CDR3 DNA reads as TGCGCCAGCAGCTTGGCCGGGACAGGGGTTGACTTC. It is translated as CASSLAGTGVDF.

The V call is TRBV6-5, the J call TRBJ1-2; D may be TRBD1 (6 bases). Trimming took off 3 bases at V and 6 bases at J, with 11 bases between the two ends. Looked up from germline, CDR1 is MNHEY and CDR2 is SVGAGI. This CDR3 contains 13 residues. DNA for the CDR3: TGTGCCAGCAGTTATACCGCAGGGGATGGCTACACCTTC. This encodes CASSYTAGDGYTF.

V is TRBV9 and J is TRBJ1-6; 7 bases line up with TRBD1. The CDR3 is 15 amino acids. V lost 4 bases and J lost 8; bases outside the gene matches: 9. From germline, CDR1 is SGDLS and CDR2 YYNGEE. For the CDR3, the DNA is TGTGCCAGCAGCACCCGAGACAGGGACGATTCACCCCTCCACTTT. Its protein product is CASSTRDRDDSPLHF.

The table lists this clone with a count of one. The genes are TRBV19 and TRBJ2-1; TRBD1 aligns across 9 bases. Germline V CDR1 and CDR2: LNHDA, SQIVND (reference sequence). Germline trimming cut 5 bases from V and 6 bases from J; bases unmatched to any gene: 14. There are 17 residues in the CDR3. CDR3 nucleotides: TGTGCCAGTAGTGCCCGGGACAGGGCCCAAGGTGGCAATGAGCAGTTCTTC. It codes for CASSARDRAQGGNEQFF.

V and J are TRBV12-5 and TRBJ1-2; tentative D call: TRBD1 (6 bases). The CDR3 length is 18 residues. Germline-derived CDR1 and CDR2 are LGHNT and FRNRAP. The V end lost 0 bases, the J end lost 1 base, and 18 bases lay between the germline ends. The CDR3, as DNA: TGTGCTAGTGGTTTGGTAGTCGGACAGAAAACCCTTAACTATGGCTACACCTTC. Amino acid sequence: CASGLVVGQKTLNYGYTF.

This clone was recorded once. The V call is TRBV6-5, the J call TRBJ1-5; 7 nucleotides agree with TRBD1. The CDR3 runs 15 residues. Per the germline V gene, CDR1 is MNHEY and CDR2 is SVGAGI. V was clipped by 6 bases and J by 1 base; unmatched bases: 6. The CDR3 nucleotides read TGTGCCAGCAGACGCCGGGACAGCAGCAATCAGCCCCAGCATTTT. It translates to CASRRRDSSNQPQHF.

This clone was recorded only once. The chain combines TRBV5-4 with TRBJ1-3; no reliable D call. V lost 4 bases and J lost 0, with 8 bases in between. The CDR3 consists of 14 residues. CDR1 and CDR2 from the germline V gene are SGHNT and YYREEE (reference sequence). The CDR3 protein is CASSQDSSGNTIYF. The CDR3 DNA reads TGTGCCAGCAGCCAGGACTCCTCTGGAAACACCATATATTTT.

V gene TRBV10-3 combines with J gene TRBJ2-1; possible D gene TRBD1, 5 bases. Germline V gene lookup returns CDR1 ENHRY and CDR2 SYGVKD. The V and J ends lost 3 bases and 3 bases respectively, with 9 bases between them. This CDR3 comprises 14 residues. CDR3 amino acids: CAISDIGDYNEQFF. The DNA for the CDR3 is TGTGCCATCAGTGATATAGGGGACTACAATGAGCAGTTCTTC.

The rearrangement joins TRBV27 to TRBJ1-5; the match to TRBD1 covers 8 bases. The germline V gene encodes CDR1 MNHEY and CDR2 SMNVEV (reference sequence). This CDR3 spans 17 amino acids. Unmatched junction bases numbered 6, after V lost 2 bases and J lost 0 bases. CDR3 residues: CASSLGPGGDSNQPQHF. The CDR3 nucleotides are TGTGCCAGCAGTTTAGGGCCAGGGGGCGATAGCAATCAGCCCCAGCATTTT.

V usage is TRBV5-1 and J usage is TRBJ1-2; maybe TRBD1 (5 bases). Germline assignment: CDR1 SGHRS and CDR2 YFSETQ. This CDR3 is built from 17 residues. Trimming removed 0 bases at V and 2 bases at J, with 17 bases between. CDR3 nucleotide sequence: TGCGCCAGCAGCTTGGCCAAGGGGTGGGGTGTGAACTATGGCTACACCTTC. This encodes CASSLAKGWGVNYGYTF.

J is TRBJ1-4 and V is TRBV7-2, with D possibly TRBD1 on 6 matching bases. Between the trimmed V and J ends, which lost 1 base and 8 bases, there was a span of 14 bases. Germline CDR1 is SGHTA and CDR2 is FQGNSA. The length of the CDR3 is 15 residues. As DNA, the CDR3 is TGTGCCAGCAGCTTAGGTGGGGCAGGGGTCGAAAAACTGTTTTTT. Residues: CASSLGGAGVEKLFF.

The chain recombines TRBV27 with TRBJ2-7; D is uncertain. V lost 2 bases and J 1 base, leaving 9 bases between the germline ends. Germline V lookup: CDR1 MNHEY, CDR2 SMNVEV (reference sequence). This CDR3 spans 14 amino acids. CDR3 DNA: TGTGCCAGCAGTTTAGAGGTCAAATCCTACGAGCAGTACTTC. Encoded protein: CASSLEVKSYEQYF.

The V call is TRBV6-5, the J call TRBJ2-3, with D perhaps matching TRBD2 (6 bases). The CDR3 spans 14 residues. V was pared by 8 bases and J by 3 bases, with 15 bases between. Germline V gene lookup returns CDR1 MNHEY and CDR2 SVGAGI. CDR3 DNA: TGTGCCAGCTGCCTAGCAGGGAGGACAGATACGCAGTATTTT. It codes for CASCLAGRTDTQYF.

This clone was recorded only once. The rearrangement uses TRBV6-1 and TRBJ2-7, with 8 bases lining up with TRBD1. J gave up 6 bases and V 0 bases, and 4 bases lay outside the gene matches. The CDR3 contains 14 residues. Germline V gene data show CDR1 as MNHNS and CDR2 as SASEGT. Here the CDR3 reads CASSEAWTGFEQYF. Here the CDR3 DNA reads TGTGCCAGCAGTGAAGCGTGGACAGGGTTCGAGCAGTACTTC.

This chain links TRBV11-2 with TRBJ2-3; 7 bases fit TRBD1. Losses at the gene ends were 5 bases for V and 4 bases for J; bases not matched to a gene: 12. CDR3 size: 16 residues. CDR1 is SGHAT and CDR2 is FQNNGV in the germline V gene. Here the CDR3 reads CASSLQQGPGPDTQYF. The CDR3 DNA sequence: TGTGCCAGCAGCCTACAACAGGGGCCGGGACCAGATACGCAGTATTTT.

This clone was observed a single time. The chain carries TRBV10-3 and TRBJ1-2, with D uncertain. V was trimmed by 2 bases and J by 6 bases, leaving 19 bases between them. Germline V CDR1 and CDR2: ENHRY, SYGVKD. This CDR3 has 16 residues. The CDR3 protein is CAISERERRQLNGYTF. For the CDR3, the DNA is TGTGCCATCAGTGAGCGGGAGCGGCGGCAGCTAAATGGCTACACCTTC.

The chain joins TRBV13 to TRBJ2-7; TRBD2 matches 11 bases. This CDR3 has 15 amino acids. Germline V gene lookup returns CDR1 PRHDT and CDR2 FYEKMQ (reference sequence). J was trimmed by 1 base and V by 5 bases; bases with no gene match: 4. The CDR3 DNA is TGTGCCAGCAGCCCCAGGACTAGCGGGTCCTACGAGCAGTACTTC. It codes for CASSPRTSGSYEQYF.

The rearrangement joins TRBV27 to TRBJ1-4; D is ambiguous. This CDR3 comprises 13 residues. V was pared by 8 bases and J by 7 bases, with 14 bases between. Per the germline V gene, CDR1 is MNHEY and CDR2 is SMNVEV (reference sequence). The CDR3 DNA follows: TGTGCCAGCGCTGAGGCGAGGGTTGAAAAACTGTTTTTT. Encoded protein: CASAEARVEKLFF.

This sequence joins TRBV2 and TRBJ2-7, with TRBD1 as a possible D gene (6 bases). V was shortened by 6 bases and J by 5 bases, with 20 bases between the two germline ends. This CDR3 has 15 amino acids. Germline CDR1 and CDR2: SNHLY and FYNNEI. The CDR3 loop is CASREISGTPNEQYF. The CDR3, as DNA: TGTGCCAGCAGGGAAATTTCCGGGACACCCAACGAGCAGTACTTC.

This rearrangement joins TRBV27 to TRBJ2-3, with TRBD2 matching 8 bases. CDR3 size: 16 residues. Unmatched junction bases numbered 12, after V lost 6 bases and J lost 4 bases. CDR1 is MNHEY, CDR2 SMNVEV, per germline (reference sequence). The CDR3 reads CASRVLAGRASDTQYF. DNA of the CDR3: TGTGCCAGCAGGGTGCTCGCCGGGAGGGCATCAGATACGCAGTATTTT.

This clone was found once. The chain couples TRBV5-4 to TRBJ2-3; 7 positions agree with TRBD1. J lost 1 base, V lost 6 bases, and 5 bases had no gene match. This CDR3 is built from 14 residues. Germline V CDR1 and CDR2: SGHNT, YYREEE (reference sequence). CDR3 loop: CASTRGHRTDTQYF. In nucleotides, the CDR3 is TGTGCCAGCACAAGGGGGCATCGCACAGATACGCAGTATTTT.

This clone was seen once. This rearrangement joins TRBV15 to TRBJ2-7; D possibly corresponds to TRBD1 (5 bases). From germline, CDR1 is LNHNV and CDR2 YYDKDF (reference sequence). The ends were cut back, 5 bases at V and 4 bases at J, with 18 bases in the middle. The CDR3 has 15 amino acids. The CDR3 protein is CATSDRGRKAYEQYF. CDR3 DNA sequence: TGTGCCACCAGCGACAGAGGACGAAAAGCTTACGAGCAGTACTTC.

This clone was seen a single time. V and J are TRBV4-2 and TRBJ1-1; D call uncertain. Trimming stripped 5 bases from V and 6 bases from J, with 10 bases between. Looked up from germline, CDR1 is LGHNA and CDR2 is YNFKEQ. The CDR3 runs 12 residues. The CDR3 region is CASSEGAAEAFF. In nucleotides, the CDR3 is TGTGCCAGCAGCGAGGGTGCTGCTGAAGCTTTCTTT.

The J gene is TRBJ2-4, the V gene TRBV5-1; D may be TRBD1 (6 bases). V lost 4 bases to trimming and J lost 6 bases, with 14 bases between them. Germline V gene lookup returns CDR1 SGHRS and CDR2 YFSETQ. The CDR3 is 14 residues long. This CDR3 is CASSPGHGGNIQYF. Written as DNA, the CDR3 is TGCGCCAGCAGCCCGGGACATGGGGGAAACATTCAGTACTTC.

The J gene is TRBJ2-7, the V gene TRBV29-1; TRBD1 matches at 9 bases. The CDR3 has 15 amino acids. In germline, CDR1 is SQVTM, CDR2 ANQGSEA. V shed 6 bases and J 3 bases; nucleotides not matched to a gene: 12. The CDR3 reads CSVVPGQGMFYEQYF. The CDR3 nucleotides are TGCAGCGTCGTACCGGGACAGGGCATGTTCTACGAGCAGTACTTC.

The table lists this clone with a count of one. The chain uses TRBV2 and TRBJ1-4; 9 bases line up with TRBD1. Germline V gene lookup returns CDR1 SNHLY and CDR2 FYNNEI. V was clipped by 8 bases and J by 9 bases; unmatched bases: 13. The CDR3 is 15 amino acids. The CDR3 loop reads CASVSKTGGTKKLFF. CDR3 nucleotides: TGTGCCAGCGTATCCAAGACAGGGGGTACGAAAAAACTGTTTTTT.

V gene TRBV4-1 combines with J gene TRBJ1-2, with a weak D call TRBD1 (6 bases). The V gene lost 0 bases and the J gene lost 6 bases, with 11 bases spanning the gap. The CDR3 has 14 amino acids. CDR1 and CDR2 from the germline V gene are MGHRA and YSYEKL. CDR3 DNA sequence: TGCGCCAGCAGCCAAGATACAGGGTCTGATGGCTACACCTTC. Residues: CASSQDTGSDGYTF.

This rearrangement joins TRBV10-3 to TRBJ2-1, with TRBD1 as a possible D gene (5 bases). Looked up from germline, CDR1 is ENHRY and CDR2 is SYGVKD. With 0 bases removed from V and 8 bases from J, the gap between germline ends came to 8 bases. This CDR3 comprises 13 residues. This CDR3 is CAISESSRDEQFF. Written as DNA, the CDR3 is TGTGCCATCAGTGAGTCGTCCAGGGATGAGCAGTTCTTC.

V and J are TRBV28 and TRBJ2-2; 8 nucleotides match TRBD1. Germline CDR1 and CDR2: MDHEN and SYDVKM. The CDR3 sequence is 17 residues long. Trimming took 4 bases from V and 3 from J; bases not matched to a gene: 10. As DNA, the CDR3 is TGTGCCAGCAGTTCTAATCCAGGGGGCCGTGACACCGGGGAGCTGTTTTTT. Its translation: CASSSNPGGRDTGELFF.

As regards this clone: The identical CDR3 is also encoded by other nucleotide sequences in the sample. V is TRBV6-5 and J is TRBJ1-5; D is undetermined. The CDR3 sequence is 13 residues long. Trimming took 2 bases from V and 4 from J, leaving 6 bases between them. Germline values: CDR1 MNHEY, CDR2 SVGAGI. The CDR3 here is CASSYGGNQPQHF. CDR3 nucleotide sequence: TGTGCCAGCAGTTACGGCGGAAATCAGCCCCAGCATTTT.

This chain uses TRBV5-1 with TRBJ1-2; 10 bases line up with TRBD1. The CDR3 runs 15 residues. The trim removed 0 bases at V and 6 bases at J, leaving 5 bases unmatched. Germline CDR1 and CDR2: SGHRS and YFSETQ. The CDR3 DNA reads as TGCGCCAGCAGCTTGGCCTCCGGGACAGGGGATGGCTACACCTTC. Translating it yields CASSLASGTGDGYTF.

This chain links TRBV4-1 with TRBJ2-7, with 7 bases matching TRBD1. Germline loops: CDR1 MGHRA, CDR2 YSYEKL. The CDR3 consists of 15 residues. V trimming: 4 bases; J trimming: 4 bases; junction bases outside the gene matches: 10. CDR3 protein: CASSPRQGLFYEQYF. CDR3 in DNA: TGCGCCAGCAGCCCTCGACAGGGCCTTTTTTACGAGCAGTACTTC.